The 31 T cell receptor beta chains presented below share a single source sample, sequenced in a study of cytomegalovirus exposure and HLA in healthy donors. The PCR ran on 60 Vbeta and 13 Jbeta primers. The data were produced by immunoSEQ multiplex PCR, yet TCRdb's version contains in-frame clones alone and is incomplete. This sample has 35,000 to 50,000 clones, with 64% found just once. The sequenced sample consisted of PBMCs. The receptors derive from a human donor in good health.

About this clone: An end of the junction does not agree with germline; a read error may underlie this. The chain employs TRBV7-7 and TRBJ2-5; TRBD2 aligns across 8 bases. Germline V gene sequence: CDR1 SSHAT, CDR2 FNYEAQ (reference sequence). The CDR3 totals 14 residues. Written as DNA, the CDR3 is TGTGCTAGCAGCGGGGGCAGTGACGGAGAGACCCAGTACTTC. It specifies CASSGGSDGETQYF.

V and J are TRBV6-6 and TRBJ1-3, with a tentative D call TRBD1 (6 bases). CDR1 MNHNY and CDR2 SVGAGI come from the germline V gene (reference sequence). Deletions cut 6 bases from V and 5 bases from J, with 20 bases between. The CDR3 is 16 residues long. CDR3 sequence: CASSPIGGQGRNTIYF. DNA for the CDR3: TGTGCCAGCAGCCCTATCGGGGGGCAGGGACGAAACACCATATATTTT.

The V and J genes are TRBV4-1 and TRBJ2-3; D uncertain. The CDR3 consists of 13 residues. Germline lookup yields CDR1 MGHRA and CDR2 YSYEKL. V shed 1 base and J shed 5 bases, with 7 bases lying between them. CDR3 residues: CASSQGFKDTQYF. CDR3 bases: TGCGCCAGCAGCCAAGGTTTTAAAGATACGCAGTATTTT.

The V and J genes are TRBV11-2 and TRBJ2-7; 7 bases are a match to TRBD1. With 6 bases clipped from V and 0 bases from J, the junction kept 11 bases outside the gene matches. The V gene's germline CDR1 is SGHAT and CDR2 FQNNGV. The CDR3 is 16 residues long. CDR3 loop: CASRHPFRQGSYEQYF. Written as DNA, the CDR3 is TGTGCCAGCAGGCATCCTTTTAGACAGGGCTCCTACGAGCAGTACTTC.

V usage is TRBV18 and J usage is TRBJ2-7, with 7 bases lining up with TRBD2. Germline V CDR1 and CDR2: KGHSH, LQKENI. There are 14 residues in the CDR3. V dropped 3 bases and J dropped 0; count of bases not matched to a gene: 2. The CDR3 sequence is CASSPGGSSYEQYF. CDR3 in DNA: TGTGCCAGCTCACCGGGGGGGAGCTCCTACGAGCAGTACTTC. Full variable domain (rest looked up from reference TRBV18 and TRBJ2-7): NAGVMQNPRHLVRRRGQEARLRCSPMKGHSHVYWYRQLPEEGLKFMVYLQKENIIDESGMPKERFSAEFPKEGPSILRIQQVVRGDSAAYFCASSPGGSSYEQYFGPGTRLTVT.

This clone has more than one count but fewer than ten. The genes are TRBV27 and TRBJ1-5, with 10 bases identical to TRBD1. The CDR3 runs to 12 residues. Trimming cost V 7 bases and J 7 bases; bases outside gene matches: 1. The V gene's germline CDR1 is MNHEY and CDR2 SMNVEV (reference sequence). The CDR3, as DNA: TGTGCCAGCACGACAGGGGGCCAGCCCCAGCATTTT. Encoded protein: CASTTGGQPQHF.

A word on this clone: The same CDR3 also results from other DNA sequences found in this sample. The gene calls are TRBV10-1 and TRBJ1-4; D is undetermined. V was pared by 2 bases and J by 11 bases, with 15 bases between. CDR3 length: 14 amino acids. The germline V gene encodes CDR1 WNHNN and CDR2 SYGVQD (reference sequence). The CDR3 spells CASSENRGPVKLFF. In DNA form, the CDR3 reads TGCGCCAGCAGTGAGAATCGCGGCCCAGTGAAACTGTTTTTT.

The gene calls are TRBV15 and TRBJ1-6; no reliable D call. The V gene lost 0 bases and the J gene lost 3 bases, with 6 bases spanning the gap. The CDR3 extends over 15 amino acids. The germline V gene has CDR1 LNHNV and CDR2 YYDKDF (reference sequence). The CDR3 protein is CATSRENGYNSPLHF. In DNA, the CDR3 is TGTGCCACCAGCAGAGAAAACGGCTATAATTCACCCCTCCACTTT.

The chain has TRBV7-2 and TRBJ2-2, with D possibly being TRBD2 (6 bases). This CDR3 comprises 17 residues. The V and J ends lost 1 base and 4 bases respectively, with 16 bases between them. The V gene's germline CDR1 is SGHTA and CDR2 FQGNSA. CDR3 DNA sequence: TGTGCCAGCAGCTTAGGTCTCCGGGGGTTCGTCACCGGGGAGCTGTTTTTT. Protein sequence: CASSLGLRGFVTGELFF.

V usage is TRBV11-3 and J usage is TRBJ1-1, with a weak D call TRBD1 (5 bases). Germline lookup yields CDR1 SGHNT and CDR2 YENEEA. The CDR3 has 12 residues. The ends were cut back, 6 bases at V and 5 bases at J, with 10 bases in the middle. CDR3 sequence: CASSRGGTEAFF. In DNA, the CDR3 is TGTGCCAGCAGTCGGGGGGGGACTGAAGCTTTCTTT.

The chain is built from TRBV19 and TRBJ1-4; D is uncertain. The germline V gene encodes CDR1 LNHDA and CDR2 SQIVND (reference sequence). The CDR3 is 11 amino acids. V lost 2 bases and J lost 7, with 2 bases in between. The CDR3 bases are TGTGCCAGTAGTATACGTGAAAAACTGTTTTTT. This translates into CASSIREKLFF.

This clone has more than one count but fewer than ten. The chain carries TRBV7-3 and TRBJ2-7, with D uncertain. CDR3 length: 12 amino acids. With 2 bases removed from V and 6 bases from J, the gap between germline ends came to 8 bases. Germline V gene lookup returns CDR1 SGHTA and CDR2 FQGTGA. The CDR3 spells CASSLAHTEQYF. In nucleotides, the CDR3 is TGTGCCAGCAGCTTAGCCCACACCGAGCAGTACTTC.

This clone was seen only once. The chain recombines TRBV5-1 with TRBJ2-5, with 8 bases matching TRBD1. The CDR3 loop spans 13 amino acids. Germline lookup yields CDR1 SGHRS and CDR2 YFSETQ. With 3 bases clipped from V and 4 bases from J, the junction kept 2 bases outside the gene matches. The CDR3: CASSSGQGETQYF. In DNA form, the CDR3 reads TGCGCCAGCAGCTCCGGACAGGGAGAGACCCAGTACTTC.

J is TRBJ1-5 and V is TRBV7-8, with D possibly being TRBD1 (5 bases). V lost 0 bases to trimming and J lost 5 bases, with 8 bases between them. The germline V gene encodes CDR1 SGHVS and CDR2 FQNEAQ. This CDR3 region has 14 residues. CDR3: CASSLAGQYQPQHF. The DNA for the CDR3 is TGTGCCAGCAGCTTAGCGGGGCAGTATCAGCCCCAGCATTTT.

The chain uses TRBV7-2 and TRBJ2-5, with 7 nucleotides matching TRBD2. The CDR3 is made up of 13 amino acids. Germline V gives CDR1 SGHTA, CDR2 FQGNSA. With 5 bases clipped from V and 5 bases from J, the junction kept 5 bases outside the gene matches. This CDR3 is CASSPSGGETQYF. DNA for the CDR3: TGTGCCAGCAGCCCCTCGGGGGGTGAGACCCAGTACTTC.

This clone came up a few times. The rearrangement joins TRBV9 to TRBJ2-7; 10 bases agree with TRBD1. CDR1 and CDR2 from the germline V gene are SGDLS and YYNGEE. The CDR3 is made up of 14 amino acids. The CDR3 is CASTPGQGFHEQYF. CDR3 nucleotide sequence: TGTGCAAGTACTCCGGGACAGGGGTTCCACGAGCAGTACTTC.

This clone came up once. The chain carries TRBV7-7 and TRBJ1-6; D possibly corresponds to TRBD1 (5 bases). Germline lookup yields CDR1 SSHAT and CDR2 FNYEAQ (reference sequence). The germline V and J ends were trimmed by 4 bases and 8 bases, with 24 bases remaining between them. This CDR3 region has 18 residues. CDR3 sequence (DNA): TGTGCCAGCAGCTCGGACGTTGGGGCTCTCTATTCAGATTCACCCCTCCACTTT. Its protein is CASSSDVGALYSDSPLHF.

Here the CDR3 DNA reads TGTGCCAGCTCACCATCCACAGGGGGGGCACTCGGCTACACCTTC. Protein product: CASSPSTGGALGYTF. J is TRBJ1-2 and V is TRBV18; 8 nucleotides line up with TRBD1. V was pared by 2 bases and J by 8 bases, with 10 bases of the junction left unmatched. Germline assignment: CDR1 KGHSH and CDR2 LQKENI. The CDR3 is 15 amino acids. The variable domain in full, completed from reference TRBV18 and TRBJ1-2, reads NAGVMQNPRHLVRRRGQEARLRCSPMKGHSHVYWYRQLPEEGLKFMVYLQKENIIDESGMPKERFSAEFPKEGPSILRIQQVVRGDSAAYFCASSPSTGGALGYTFGSGTRLTVV.

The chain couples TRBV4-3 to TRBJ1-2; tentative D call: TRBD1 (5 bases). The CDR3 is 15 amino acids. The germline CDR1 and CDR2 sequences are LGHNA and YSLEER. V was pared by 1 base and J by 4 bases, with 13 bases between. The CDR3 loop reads CASSQVARVSYGYTF. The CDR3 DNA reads TGCGCCAGCAGCCAAGTCGCCAGGGTGAGCTATGGCTACACCTTC.

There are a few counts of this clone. The CDR3 region is CASRVAGNTGELFF. CDR3 sequence (DNA): TGTGCCAGCAGGGTTGCGGGGAACACCGGGGAGCTGTTTTTT. This chain connects TRBV6-1 to TRBJ2-2; weak D call: TRBD2 (5 bases). Trimming removed 6 bases at V and 1 base at J, with 9 bases between. CDR1 and CDR2 from the germline V gene are MNHNS and SASEGT. CDR3 size: 14 residues.

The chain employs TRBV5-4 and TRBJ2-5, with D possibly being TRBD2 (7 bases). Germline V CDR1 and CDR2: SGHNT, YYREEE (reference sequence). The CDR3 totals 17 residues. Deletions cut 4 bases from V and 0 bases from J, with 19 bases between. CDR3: CASSPGGRGPNQETQYF. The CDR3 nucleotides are TGTGCCAGCAGCCCCGGAGGGCGGGGGCCCAACCAAGAGACCCAGTACTTC.

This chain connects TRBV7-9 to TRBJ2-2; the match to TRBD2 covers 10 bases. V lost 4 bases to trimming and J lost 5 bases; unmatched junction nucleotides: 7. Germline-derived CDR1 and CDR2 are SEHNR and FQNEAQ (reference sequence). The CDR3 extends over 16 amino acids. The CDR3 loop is CASSYSSGGETGELFF. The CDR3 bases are TGTGCCAGCAGCTATTCTAGCGGGGGTGAAACCGGGGAGCTGTTTTTT.

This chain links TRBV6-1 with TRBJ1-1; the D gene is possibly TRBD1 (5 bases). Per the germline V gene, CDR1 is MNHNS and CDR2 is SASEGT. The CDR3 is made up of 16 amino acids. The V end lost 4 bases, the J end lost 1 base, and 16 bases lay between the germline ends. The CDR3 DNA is TGTGCCAGCAGTGCGGAATCGACAGCCAGGAACACTGAAGCTTTCTTT. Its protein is CASSAESTARNTEAFF.

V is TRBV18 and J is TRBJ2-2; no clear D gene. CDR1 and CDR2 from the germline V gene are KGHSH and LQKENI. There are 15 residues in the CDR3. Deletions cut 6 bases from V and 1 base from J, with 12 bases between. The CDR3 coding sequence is TGTGCCAGCTCCCTCACACCACAGAACACCGGGGAGCTGTTTTTT. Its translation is CASSLTPQNTGELFF.

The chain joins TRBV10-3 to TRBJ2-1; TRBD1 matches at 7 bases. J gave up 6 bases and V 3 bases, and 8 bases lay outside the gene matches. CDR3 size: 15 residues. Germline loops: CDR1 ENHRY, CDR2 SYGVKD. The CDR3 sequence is CAISDPSNRGNEQFF. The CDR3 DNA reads TGTGCCATCAGTGACCCTAGTAACAGGGGCAATGAGCAGTTCTTC.

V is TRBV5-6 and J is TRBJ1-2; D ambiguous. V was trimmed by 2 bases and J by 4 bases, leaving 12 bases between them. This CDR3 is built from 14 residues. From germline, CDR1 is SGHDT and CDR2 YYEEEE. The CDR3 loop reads CASSLGPGAYGYTF. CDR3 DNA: TGTGCCAGCAGCTTAGGCCCGGGAGCCTATGGCTACACCTTC.

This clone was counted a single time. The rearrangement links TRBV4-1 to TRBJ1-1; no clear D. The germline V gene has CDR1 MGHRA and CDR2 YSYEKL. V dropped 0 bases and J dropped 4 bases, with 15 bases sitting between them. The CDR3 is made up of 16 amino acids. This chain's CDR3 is CASSQDAHLGPTEAFF. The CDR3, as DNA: TGCGCCAGCAGCCAAGATGCCCATCTAGGCCCCACTGAAGCTTTCTTT.

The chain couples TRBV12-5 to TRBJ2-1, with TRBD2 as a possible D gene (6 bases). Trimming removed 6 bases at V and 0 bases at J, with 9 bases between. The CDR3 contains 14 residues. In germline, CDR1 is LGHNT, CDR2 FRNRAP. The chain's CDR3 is CASGRGSSYNEQFF. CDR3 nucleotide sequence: TGTGCTAGTGGACGGGGGAGCTCCTACAATGAGCAGTTCTTC.

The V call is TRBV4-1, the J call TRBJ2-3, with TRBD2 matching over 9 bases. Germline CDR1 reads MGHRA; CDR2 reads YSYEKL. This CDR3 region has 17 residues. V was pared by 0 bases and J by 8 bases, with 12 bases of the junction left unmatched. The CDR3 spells CASSQDGGLAGGGTQYF. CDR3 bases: TGCGCCAGCAGCCAAGACGGGGGACTAGCTGGGGGGGGTACGCAGTATTTT.

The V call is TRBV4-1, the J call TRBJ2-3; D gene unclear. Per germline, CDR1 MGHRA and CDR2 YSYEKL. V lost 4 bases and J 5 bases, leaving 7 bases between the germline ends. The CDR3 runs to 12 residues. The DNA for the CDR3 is TGCGCCAGCAGCCCAACCAGAGATACGCAGTATTTT. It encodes CASSPTRDTQYF.

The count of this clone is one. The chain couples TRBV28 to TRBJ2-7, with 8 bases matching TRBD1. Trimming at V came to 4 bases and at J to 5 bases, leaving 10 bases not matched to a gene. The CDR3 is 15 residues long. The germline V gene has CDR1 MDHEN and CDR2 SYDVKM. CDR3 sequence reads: CASSSTGQAFHEQYF. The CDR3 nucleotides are TGTGCCAGCAGTTCGACGGGACAGGCTTTTCACGAGCAGTACTTC.